This TCR beta chain was sequenced during a study of early T cells in non-severe SARS-CoV-2 infection (dated by TCRdb to the early 2020s). General notes on the study: Because TCR sequencing was done on bulk RNA from unsorted whole blood, the alpha and beta chains could not be paired. Here is what the overall study found, with its caveats: VDJdb matching was skewed toward anti-spike CD8 responses and likely underestimated virus-specific expansions by missing private and CD4 specificities.

As for this clonotype: This receptor's antigen is unknown. Within one base of it there is no much larger clone, and no base qualities were kept.

V was cut back by 5 bases and J by 6 bases, leaving a gap of 12 bases between them. CDR1 and CDR2 were assigned from the germline V gene as SGHTA and FQGNSA. Inclusive of the bounding cysteine and phenylalanine, the CDR3 is 13 residues long. Left in the record is the CDR3 DNA by itself, 39 bases read in frame from the first base. The protocol used for the library was 5' RACE. The instrument was a NextSeq 500. To correct for sequencing error and PCR bias, the TCR library protocol tagged individual cDNA molecules with unique molecular identifiers. TCR alpha and beta chains were both sequenced, and the abundances of alpha and beta sequences in each sample were closely correlated with each other. Processing in the source paper ran as follows. V gene, J gene and CDR3 annotation of TCR sequences was performed with Decombinator V4. Expanded TCRs were defined as changing significantly between any two time points under a Poisson model with p below 0.0001. Abundances of TCRs were expressed as counts per million after normalisation to the total number of TCRs sequenced in each sample. MAIT TCRs were defined by TRAV1-2 paired with TRAJ12, TRAJ20 or TRAJ33, and iNKT TCRs by TRAV10 paired with TRAJ18. A search of VDJdb, accessed on 1 November 2021, was run for TCRs annotated to CMV, EBV and SARS-CoV-2, with TCRs annotated for multiple antigens excluded. TCRdb reanalyzed the raw reads on its own, using fastp at Q25 for trimming and MiXCR for clone calling, and kept in-frame beta chains. Every CDR3 protein is listed once, alongside the most common genes and DNA of its rows. The V and J calls here are based on TCRdb, not the publication. The sample table records around 50,000 distinct CDR3 sequences; 5.6% of these occur just once. In total, the top ten clones hold around 4.1% of the sample.

The study was a case-control design nested within a healthcare worker cohort in London, UK, with weekly nasopharyngeal swab PCR tests and blood sampling. Between 23 and 31 March 2020, the week of the UK lockdown, healthcare workers were enrolled and then followed up weekly for as long as 16 weeks. Source material: whole blood. The sequence links TRBV7-2 to TRBJ2-3; the D gene is possibly TRBD1 or TRBD2, each agreeing over 5 bases. The receptor comes from an adult who was a healthcare worker with PCR-confirmed SARS-CoV-2 infection or an uninfected control (not recorded which). The CDR3 reads as follows: CASSPGPVDTQYF. In nucleotides, the sequence is TGTGCCAGCAGCCCGGGACCGGTGGATACGCAGTATTTT.